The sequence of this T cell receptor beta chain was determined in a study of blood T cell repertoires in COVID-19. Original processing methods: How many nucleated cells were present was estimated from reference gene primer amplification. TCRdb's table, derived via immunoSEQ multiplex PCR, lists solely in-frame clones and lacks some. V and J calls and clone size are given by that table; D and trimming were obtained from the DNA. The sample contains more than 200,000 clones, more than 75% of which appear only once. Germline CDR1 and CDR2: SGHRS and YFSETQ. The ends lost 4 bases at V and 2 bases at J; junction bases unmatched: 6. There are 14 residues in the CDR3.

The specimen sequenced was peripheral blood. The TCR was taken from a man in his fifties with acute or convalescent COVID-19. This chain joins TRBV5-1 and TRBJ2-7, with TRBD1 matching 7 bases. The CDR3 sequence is CASSLGQVPYEQYF. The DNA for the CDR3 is TGCGCCAGCAGCCTCGGACAGGTCCCCTACGAGCAGTACTTC.